The clone carrying this T cell receptor beta chain has more than one count but fewer than ten. The V gene lost 2 bases and the J gene lost 8 bases, with 15 bases spanning the gap. This CDR3 spans 14 amino acids. CDR1 is MNHEY and CDR2 is SVGEGT in the germline V gene. The data were obtained in a study of blood T cell repertoires in COVID-19. Study background: The study drew acute and convalescent COVID-19 samples from the United States, Italy and Spain. In each case, the material was cDNA or gDNA derived from T cells, B-cell-depleted T cells, or PBMCs.

Original handling: The assay estimated nucleated cells by amplifying reference gene primers. Clones were read by immunoSEQ multiplex PCR, and TCRdb kept only the in-frame ones, dropping some. V and J calls and clone size come straight from that table; D and trimming were deduced from the DNA. The sample includes around 46,000 clones, roughly 88% of them seen just once. V gene TRBV6-2 or TRBV6-3 combines with J gene TRBJ1-2; perhaps TRBD1 as D (6 bases). Input material: peripheral blood. The TCR comes from a man in his 70s with acute or convalescent COVID-19. Here the CDR3 DNA reads TGTGCCAGCAGTTACCGGAATCAGGGGTACGGCTACACCTTC. It is translated as CASSYRNQGYGYTF.